This T cell receptor (beta chain) is drawn from a study of response to subunit inactivated influenza vaccine. The study's findings and limits: Authors suggested each seasonal influenza vaccination recruits few new T cells.

Comments on this clonotype: The antigen remains undetermined.

A single record per CDR3 protein comes from TCRdb applying MiXCR to the RT-PCR reads. In the table there are about 540,000 distinct CDR3 sequences, 12% to 15% of which are singletons. This CDR3 is built from 16 residues. Losses at the gene ends were 1 base for V and 5 bases for J; bases not matched to a gene: 6. Germline V CDR1 and CDR2: MGHRA, YSYEKL. This TCR derives from a man over 45 who received an inactivated influenza vaccine. V usage is TRBV4-1 and J usage is TRBJ2-2; 8 positions agree with TRBD1. Here the sequenced sample was PBMCs from blood, taken 11 to 12 days after vaccination. This CDR3 reads CASSQGWGTGTGELFF. In nucleotides, the CDR3 is TGCGCCAGCAGCCAAGGGTGGGGGACAGGAACCGGGGAGCTGTTTTTT.